This TCR beta chain was sequenced in a study of cytomegalovirus exposure and HLA in healthy donors. 13 Jbeta primers and 60 Vbeta primers were used for the PCR. Repertoires were generated with immunoSEQ multiplex PCR, while TCRdb's copy carries only in-frame clones and drops some. Of under 150,000 clones in the sample, under 85% were seen once. CDR1 and CDR2 (germline): MRHNA, SNTAGT. The CDR3 spans 13 residues. Trimming left V 4 bases short and J 3 bases short, with 7 bases between. Sample: PBMCs. This TCR was recovered from a woman in her forties or fifties in good health and CMV-seropositive. This sequence joins TRBV6-4 and TRBJ1-5; D ambiguous. The CDR3 sequence is CASSAQPNQPQHF. Here the CDR3 DNA reads TGTGCCAGCAGTGCACAGCCCAATCAGCCCCAGCATTTT.